Listed below are T cell receptor beta chains from one sample, sequenced in a study of T cells in Graves' hyperthyroidism and ophthalmopathy. TCRdb itself ran the multiplex PCR reads through MiXCR, one entry per CDR3 protein. The data hold about 720,000 distinct CDR3 sequences, with 15% to 20% observed a single time. Sequenced sample: blood. The origin of the receptors is a man aged 18 to 29 with Graves' hyperthyroidism. Both conserved end residues are trimmed from each CDR3. Fields, in order: V gene, D gene, CDR3 protein. A D gene is named only where the DNA matches it firmly.

V: TRBV2
D: NA
CDR3: ASSEGVMFEYEQY

V: TRBV3-1
D: TRBD2
CDR3: ASSPGLARDEQF

V: TRBV20-1
D: NA
CDR3: SARNLRGSYEQY

V: TRBV27
D: NA
CDR3: ASHNFEGGTDTQY

V: TRBV24-1
D: NA
CDR3: ATSDSNGLPNQPQH

V: TRBV6-2/TRBV6-3
D: TRBD2
CDR3: ASSQTSGVYEQY

V: TRBV7-9
D: NA
CDR3: ASSPWIGAANYGYT

V: TRBV5-1
D: NA
CDR3: ASSQGTYTDTQY

V: TRBV20-1
D: TRBD2
CDR3: SATSGLNEQF

V: TRBV6-5
D: NA
CDR3: ASSYGGIAGNQPQH

V: TRBV6-1
D: NA
CDR3: ASSPYEGETQY

V: TRBV6-5
D: NA
CDR3: ASSYGADNEQF

V: TRBV27
D: NA
CDR3: ASSLSRATDTQY

V: TRBV29-1
D: NA
CDR3: SVMNTEAF

V: TRBV7-9
D: TRBD1
CDR3: ASRTGGGVETQY

V: TRBV5-1
D: TRBD1
CDR3: ASSLAGTEILRIGANYGYT

V: TRBV28
D: NA
CDR3: ASRVDDATYEQY

V: TRBV11-2
D: TRBD1
CDR3: ASSNLRGQETQY

V: TRBV11-2
D: NA
CDR3: ASSRGPPREQY

V: TRBV20-1
D: NA
CDR3: SARDPPEQY

V: TRBV7-8
D: TRBD2
CDR3: ASSSALLAGVYNEQF

V: TRBV10-3
D: TRBD2
CDR3: AIRSGLAGEETQY

V: TRBV29-1
D: TRBD1
CDR3: SVELTGDSYNEQF

V: TRBV6-1
D: NA
CDR3: ASGTDHYEQY

V: TRBV6-1
D: NA
CDR3: ASSRHREPYEQY

V: TRBV7-2
D: NA
CDR3: ASSLASGPSTDTQY

V: TRBV7-8
D: NA
CDR3: ASSLLEGPQVEQF

V: TRBV5-1
D: NA
CDR3: ASTIDRLGEAF

V: TRBV5-1
D: NA
CDR3: ASSLDGRMAAF

V: TRBV20-1
D: NA
CDR3: SAPWRQNTIY

V: TRBV2
D: NA
CDR3: ASRVGPGLSYEQY

V: TRBV6-2/TRBV6-3
D: NA
CDR3: ASSQPGAGGYT

V: TRBV15
D: NA
CDR3: ATSRDRVTEAF

V: TRBV27
D: TRBD1
CDR3: ASSPRVDRGTIRPGANVLT

V: TRBV6-1
D: NA
CDR3: ASSGSAVVGNQPQH

V: TRBV28
D: TRBD1
CDR3: ASSSGQLTNEQF

V: TRBV28
D: NA
CDR3: AVREGSKETQY